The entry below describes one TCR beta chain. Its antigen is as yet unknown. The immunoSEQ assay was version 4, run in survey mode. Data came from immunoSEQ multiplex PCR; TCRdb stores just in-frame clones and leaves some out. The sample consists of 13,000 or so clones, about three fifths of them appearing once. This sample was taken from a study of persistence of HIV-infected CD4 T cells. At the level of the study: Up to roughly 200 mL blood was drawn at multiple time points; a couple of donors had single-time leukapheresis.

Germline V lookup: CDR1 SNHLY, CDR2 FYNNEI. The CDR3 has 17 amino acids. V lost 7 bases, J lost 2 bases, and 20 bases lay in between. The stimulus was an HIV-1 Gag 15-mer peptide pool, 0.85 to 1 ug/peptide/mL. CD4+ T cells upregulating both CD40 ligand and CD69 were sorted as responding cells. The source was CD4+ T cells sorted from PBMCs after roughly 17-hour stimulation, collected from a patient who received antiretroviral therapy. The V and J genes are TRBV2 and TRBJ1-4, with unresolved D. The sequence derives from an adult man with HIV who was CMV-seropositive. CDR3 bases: TGTGCCAGCACCCTTAGACCTATATCTACCACTAATGAAAAACTGTTTTTT. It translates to CASTLRPISTTNEKLFF.